The clone carrying this T cell receptor beta chain was seen at least ten times. Antigen unknown. This record belongs to a study of early T cells in non-severe SARS-CoV-2 infection. About the study: Sequencing targeted bulk RNA from unsorted whole blood, leaving chains unpaired. Study results and caveats: VDJdb matching favored anti-spike CD8 responses, missing private and CD4 specificities.

Molecules of cDNA were individually given unique molecular identifiers that were attached to them. TCRdb ran MiXCR on the 5' RACE reads and lists one entry per CDR3 protein. The sample yields approximately 46,000 distinct CDR3 sequences, roughly 10% seen once. Sequencing was carried out using whole blood. This clonotype was obtained from an adult who was a healthcare worker with PCR-confirmed SARS-CoV-2 infection or an uninfected control (not recorded which).

The CDR3 DNA reads as TGTGCCAGCAGCCACCCCAGGACTAGCGGGAGCCACGAGCAGTACTTC. Translating gives CASSHPRTSGSHEQYF. V usage is TRBV3-1 and J usage is TRBJ2-7; 13 bases fit TRBD2. Losses at the gene ends were 3 bases for V and 5 bases for J; bases not matched to a gene: 7. Germline V CDR1 and CDR2: LGHDT, YNNKEL (reference sequence). The length of the CDR3 is 16 residues.